The rows below give T cell receptor beta chains drawn from one sample of a study of T-cell memory formation after mild COVID-19. TCRdb re-derived calls from the 5' RACE reads in MiXCR, one entry per CDR3 protein. This repertoire shows 150,000 to 200,000 distinct CDR3 sequences, 11% found once; its top ten account for approximately 4%. Sequences were obtained from PBMCs or a T cell subset sorted from them (not recorded which). The receptors were sampled from a man between 18 and 29 years old who had mild COVID-19 (a few samples of this study predate the infection). Cell type and time point are not known. Both conserved end residues are part of each CDR3. D genes are given only for firm matches. A row's size may be missing; if present it is once, few, many or a size class.

CDR3aa: CASSFSGWTSNQPQHF
CDR3nt: TGTGCCAGCAGCTTTAGTGGGTGGACCTCGAATCAGCCCCAGCATTTT
v_gene: TRBV7-8
d_gene: .
abundance: few
j_gene: TRBJ1-5

CDR3aa: CASIYISGYNEQFF
CDR3nt: TGTGCCAGCATCTACATTTCGGGCTACAATGAGCAGTTCTTC
v_gene: TRBV12-3/TRBV12-4
d_gene: .
abundance: few
j_gene: TRBJ2-1

CDR3aa: CASSLEGLLSNQPQHF
CDR3nt: TGTGCCAGCAGCTTAGAAGGGCTGCTGAGCAATCAGCCCCAGCATTTT
v_gene: TRBV7-8
d_gene: .
abundance: .
j_gene: TRBJ1-5

CDR3aa: CASSLSVGAQYEQYF
CDR3nt: TGTGCCAGCAGCCTTAGTGTGGGAGCCCAATACGAGCAGTACTTC
v_gene: TRBV7-2
d_gene: .
abundance: .
j_gene: TRBJ2-7

CDR3aa: CASSVASNTGELFF
CDR3nt: TGTGCCAGCAGTGTAGCTTCGAACACCGGGGAGCTGTTTTTT
v_gene: TRBV6-5
d_gene: .
abundance: few
j_gene: TRBJ2-2

CDR3aa: CASSQESWATQAFF
CDR3nt: TGCGCCAGCAGCCAAGAATCTTGGGCAACCCAAGCTTTCTTT
v_gene: TRBV4-3
d_gene: .
abundance: .
j_gene: TRBJ1-1

CDR3aa: CASSLGVGGTEAFF
CDR3nt: TGTGCCAGCAGCTTAGGGGTCGGGGGCACAGAAGCTTTCTTT
v_gene: TRBV11-2
d_gene: .
abundance: .
j_gene: TRBJ1-1

CDR3aa: CASRLGWPQHF
CDR3nt: TGTGCCAGCAGGCTTGGTTGGCCCCAGCATTTT
v_gene: TRBV6-5
d_gene: .
abundance: .
j_gene: TRBJ1-5

CDR3aa: CATSRDQETQYF
CDR3nt: TGTGCCACCAGCAGAGATCAGGAGACCCAGTACTTC
v_gene: TRBV15
d_gene: .
abundance: many
j_gene: TRBJ2-5

CDR3aa: CASGDRRRETQYF
CDR3nt: TGTGCCAGCGGGGACAGGCGGAGAGAGACCCAGTACTTC
v_gene: TRBV2
d_gene: TRBD1
abundance: .
j_gene: TRBJ2-5

CDR3aa: CASSLSGGFGGYTF
CDR3nt: TGTGCCAGCAGCTTGTCAGGAGGGTTCGGTGGCTACACCTTC
v_gene: TRBV5-5
d_gene: .
abundance: .
j_gene: TRBJ1-2

CDR3aa: CASSVLTDTQYF
CDR3nt: TGTGCCAGCAGTGTTCTCACAGATACGCAGTATTTT
v_gene: TRBV2
d_gene: .
abundance: .
j_gene: TRBJ2-3

CDR3aa: CASRLQGRETQYF
CDR3nt: TGTGCCAGCAGATTGCAGGGGAGAGAGACCCAGTACTTC
v_gene: TRBV2
d_gene: .
abundance: few
j_gene: TRBJ2-5

CDR3aa: CSVPGGANYGYTF
CDR3nt: TGCAGTGTCCCTGGGGGGGCTAACTATGGCTACACCTTC
v_gene: TRBV20-1
d_gene: .
abundance: few
j_gene: TRBJ1-2

CDR3aa: CASSLRGLLYNQPQHF
CDR3nt: TGTGCCAGCAGTTTAAGGGGGCTACTTTACAATCAGCCCCAGCATTTT
v_gene: TRBV28
d_gene: TRBD1
abundance: .
j_gene: TRBJ1-5

CDR3aa: CASSLDEHHVQYF
CDR3nt: TGTGCCAGCAGCTTAGATGAGCACCACGTCCAGTACTTC
v_gene: TRBV11-2
d_gene: .
abundance: many
j_gene: TRBJ2-5

CDR3aa: CASSPRTSGEGHNEQFF
CDR3nt: TGTGCCAGCAGCCCCCGGACTAGCGGGGAAGGGCATAATGAGCAGTTCTTC
v_gene: TRBV4-2
d_gene: TRBD2
abundance: few
j_gene: TRBJ2-1

CDR3aa: CASSYSPKNIQYF
CDR3nt: TGTGCCAGCAGTTACTCCCCCAAAAACATTCAGTACTTC
v_gene: TRBV6-5
d_gene: .
abundance: many
j_gene: TRBJ2-4

CDR3aa: CSAIKGGIQPQHF
CDR3nt: TGCAGTGCTATCAAGGGAGGCATTCAGCCCCAGCATTTT
v_gene: TRBV20-1
d_gene: .
abundance: .
j_gene: TRBJ1-5

CDR3aa: CASSHPTGSLSYNEQFF
CDR3nt: TGTGCCAGCAGCCACCCGACAGGGAGCCTCTCCTACAATGAGCAGTTCTTC
v_gene: TRBV7-2
d_gene: TRBD1
abundance: .
j_gene: TRBJ2-1

CDR3aa: CASSGTEGVSSPLHF
CDR3nt: TGCGCCAGCAGCGGGACGGAGGGCGTAAGTTCACCCCTCCACTTT
v_gene: TRBV5-1
d_gene: .
abundance: few
j_gene: TRBJ1-6

CDR3aa: CASSPGSAQGNNEQFF
CDR3nt: TGTGCCAGCAGCCCCGGGAGCGCCCAGGGTAACAATGAGCAGTTCTTC
v_gene: TRBV6-5
d_gene: .
abundance: many
j_gene: TRBJ2-1

CDR3aa: CASTDRGNSPLHF
CDR3nt: TGCGCCAGCACGGACAGGGGCAACTCACCCCTCCACTTT
v_gene: TRBV5-1
d_gene: TRBD1
abundance: .
j_gene: TRBJ1-6

CDR3aa: CASSVDVGKYNEQFF
CDR3nt: TGTGCCAGCAGCGTAGATGTGGGGAAATACAATGAGCAGTTCTTC
v_gene: TRBV9
d_gene: .
abundance: .
j_gene: TRBJ2-1

CDR3aa: CASSPRGSNGYTF
CDR3nt: TGTGCCAGCAGCCCCAGGGGATCCAATGGCTACACCTTC
v_gene: TRBV28
d_gene: .
abundance: .
j_gene: TRBJ1-2

CDR3aa: CASSLGTGRDSPLHF
CDR3nt: TGTGCCAGCAGCCTAGGGACGGGACGTGATTCACCCCTCCACTTT
v_gene: TRBV25-1
d_gene: .
abundance: .
j_gene: TRBJ1-6

CDR3aa: CASSSNYRGNQPQHF
CDR3nt: TGTGCCAGCAGCTCAAATTACAGGGGCAATCAGCCCCAGCATTTT
v_gene: TRBV6-5
d_gene: .
abundance: .
j_gene: TRBJ1-5

CDR3aa: CASSADRVSGGGDTQYF
CDR3nt: TGTGCCAGCAGTGCCGACAGGGTCAGCGGGGGAGGGGATACGCAGTATTTT
v_gene: TRBV6-6
d_gene: .
abundance: .
j_gene: TRBJ2-3

CDR3aa: CASSQVYRGRSPLHF
CDR3nt: TGTGCCAGCAGCCAAGTTTACAGGGGGCGTTCACCCCTCCACTTT
v_gene: TRBV3-1
d_gene: TRBD1
abundance: few
j_gene: TRBJ1-6

CDR3aa: CASSRTSGEGIQYF
CDR3nt: TGTGCCAGCAGTCGGACTAGCGGGGAGGGCATTCAGTACTTC
v_gene: TRBV6-2/TRBV6-3
d_gene: TRBD2
abundance: many
j_gene: TRBJ2-4

CDR3aa: CASSDGQDNEQFF
CDR3nt: TGCGCCAGCAGCGACGGACAGGACAATGAGCAGTTCTTC
v_gene: TRBV5-1
d_gene: TRBD1
abundance: .
j_gene: TRBJ2-1

CDR3aa: CASRPGEAGANVLTF
CDR3nt: TGTGCCAGCAGGCCTGGGGAGGCTGGGGCCAACGTCCTGACTTTC
v_gene: TRBV6-5
d_gene: .
abundance: few
j_gene: TRBJ2-6

CDR3aa: CSTRGSYNEQFF
CDR3nt: TGCAGTACCAGGGGTTCCTACAATGAGCAGTTCTTC
v_gene: TRBV20-1
d_gene: .
abundance: .
j_gene: TRBJ2-1

CDR3aa: CASSERTGENYGYTF
CDR3nt: TGTGCCAGCAGCGAACGGACGGGGGAGAACTATGGCTACACCTTC
v_gene: TRBV3-2
d_gene: .
abundance: .
j_gene: TRBJ1-2

CDR3aa: CASSLGEINEQFF
CDR3nt: TGCGCCAGCAGCTTGGGGGAAATCAATGAGCAGTTCTTC
v_gene: TRBV5-1
d_gene: .
abundance: .
j_gene: TRBJ2-1

CDR3aa: CASRDRSPEQYF
CDR3nt: TGTGCCAGCCGTGATCGTAGCCCCGAGCAGTACTTC
v_gene: TRBV2
d_gene: .
abundance: .
j_gene: TRBJ2-7

CDR3aa: CASSLVRNTEAFF
CDR3nt: TGTGCCAGCAGCTTAGTGAGGAACACTGAAGCTTTCTTT
v_gene: TRBV7-2
d_gene: .
abundance: many
j_gene: TRBJ1-1

CDR3aa: CASSPGRNYGYTF
CDR3nt: TGTGCCAGCAGTCCGGGACGCAACTATGGCTACACCTTC
v_gene: TRBV6-1
d_gene: .
abundance: .
j_gene: TRBJ1-2

CDR3aa: CSARDPVPRGRHEQYF
CDR3nt: TGCAGTGCTAGAGATCCCGTACCACGGGGACGCCACGAGCAGTACTTC
v_gene: TRBV20-1
d_gene: .
abundance: few
j_gene: TRBJ2-7

CDR3aa: CASIAQGLDTEAFF
CDR3nt: TGTGCCAGCATCGCACAGGGACTAGACACTGAAGCTTTCTTT
v_gene: TRBV6-9
d_gene: .
abundance: .
j_gene: TRBJ1-1

CDR3aa: CASSPGPANTEAFF
CDR3nt: TGTGCCAGCAGCCCGGGACCTGCCAACACTGAAGCTTTCTTT
v_gene: TRBV7-2
d_gene: .
abundance: few
j_gene: TRBJ1-1

CDR3aa: CARDGTAKNIQYF
CDR3nt: TGTGCCAGGGACGGGACAGCCAAAAACATTCAGTACTTC
v_gene: TRBV28
d_gene: .
abundance: .
j_gene: TRBJ2-4

CDR3aa: CASSLAPDPLDLGGANVLTF
CDR3nt: TGTGCCAGCAGTTTAGCGCCCGATCCCTTGGATTTGGGTGGGGCCAACGTCCTGACTTTC
v_gene: TRBV12-3/TRBV12-4
d_gene: .
abundance: many
j_gene: TRBJ2-6

CDR3aa: CASGFSSGGQPDTQYF
CDR3nt: TGTGCTAGTGGTTTCAGTTCCGGGGGACAGCCAGATACGCAGTATTTT
v_gene: TRBV12-5
d_gene: .
abundance: few
j_gene: TRBJ2-3

CDR3aa: CASRRALGGEGYEQYF
CDR3nt: TGTGCCAGCAGACGCGCCCTCGGAGGAGAGGGCTACGAGCAGTACTTC
v_gene: TRBV6-5
d_gene: .
abundance: few
j_gene: TRBJ2-7